The 20 T cell receptor beta chains below come from one sample, sequenced in a study of blood T cell repertoires in COVID-19. The assay was immunoSEQ multiplex PCR, and TCRdb's table has in-frame clones only and misses some. The data contain about 280,000 clones, over 75% of them seen just once; the ten biggest clones take up 13%. The sequenced sample consisted of peripheral blood. The receptors shown here come from a human donor in a cohort sampled during active COVID-19.

The rearrangement links TRBV4-1 to TRBJ2-1; 7 bases are a match to TRBD2. Unmatched junction bases numbered 9, after V lost 4 bases and J lost 6 bases. CDR3 length equals 15 residues. CDR1 is MGHRA and CDR2 is YSYEKL in the germline V gene. CDR3 sequence (DNA): TGCGCCAGCAGCCCCCTGGCGGGAGCCACCAATGAGCAGTTCTTC. Translating it yields CASSPLAGATNEQFF.

This rearrangement joins TRBV27 to TRBJ2-3; a weak D match, TRBD1 (5 bases). The V end was cut by 3 bases, the J end by 2 bases, with 9 bases between. Germline lookup yields CDR1 MNHEY and CDR2 SMNVEV (reference sequence). This CDR3 comprises 14 residues. The CDR3 spells CASSFQGPTDTQYF. The CDR3 DNA is TGTGCCAGCAGTTTTCAGGGCCCCACAGATACGCAGTATTTT.

J is TRBJ2-5 and V is TRBV4-1; the D gene is possibly TRBD2 (5 bases). Germline CDR1 reads MGHRA; CDR2 reads YSYEKL. The CDR3 totals 15 residues. The ends were cut back, 4 bases at V and 1 base at J, with 13 bases in the middle. DNA for the CDR3: TGCGCCAGCAGCCTCTTAGGACTCCCCCAAGAGACCCAGTACTTC. Its translation is CASSLLGLPQETQYF.

This clone was seen a single time. V usage is TRBV27 and J usage is TRBJ2-7; 9 positions match TRBD2. J lost 0 bases, V lost 7 bases, and 4 bases had no gene match. Germline loops: CDR1 MNHEY, CDR2 SMNVEV (reference sequence). This CDR3 region has 14 residues. The CDR3 loop reads CASNSGGVSYEQYF. The CDR3 DNA sequence: TGTGCCAGCAATAGCGGGGGAGTCTCCTACGAGCAGTACTTC.

The CDR3 coding sequence is TGTGCCAGCAGCTCGACCGGGAATGTAGGGACCCAGTACTTC. Its protein product is CASSSTGNVGTQYF. This chain joins TRBV13 and TRBJ2-5; maybe TRBD2 (5 bases). Germline loops: CDR1 PRHDT, CDR2 FYEKMQ (reference sequence). This CDR3 has 14 amino acids. V shed 4 bases and J shed 7 bases, with 16 bases lying between them.

In DNA, the CDR3 is TGCGCCTCTCAGGGGGGTAGCGGGAGCCCAGGAAATGAGCAGTTCTTC. Protein sequence: CASQGGSGSPGNEQFF. The chain recombines TRBV5-1 with TRBJ2-1, with TRBD2 matching over 9 bases. V was clipped by 10 bases and J by 7 bases; unmatched bases: 18. The CDR3 has 16 amino acids. The germline gives CDR1 SGHRS, CDR2 YFSETQ.

The genes are TRBV23-1 and TRBJ2-1; D might be TRBD2 (6 bases). TRBV23-1 is an open reading frame whose function is uncertain. This CDR3 spans 19 amino acids. V was pared by 0 bases and J by 4 bases, with 22 bases between. DNA for the CDR3: TGCGCCAGCAGTCAATCGAGTAAGGGTGTCACTAGCAGATACAATGAGCAGTTCTTC. Its translation is CASSQSSKGVTSRYNEQFF.

This clone was detected once. The chain recombines TRBV28 with TRBJ2-2; TRBD1 matches at 7 bases. The V gene end was trimmed by 5 bases and the J gene end by 2 bases; junction bases not matched to a gene: 8. CDR3 length: 16 amino acids. Per germline, CDR1 MDHEN and CDR2 SYDVKM. The CDR3 here is CASSLPGQTNTGELFF. The DNA for the CDR3 is TGTGCCAGCAGTCTTCCGGGACAGACCAACACCGGGGAGCTGTTTTTT.

This chain uses TRBV7-3 with TRBJ2-7, with D possibly being TRBD2 (6 bases). CDR1 SGHTA and CDR2 FQGTGA come from the germline V gene. V was trimmed by 8 bases and J by 5 bases, leaving 22 bases between them. The length of the CDR3 is 15 residues. CDR3 residues: CASLGRRLVTNEQYF. In DNA, the CDR3 is TGTGCCAGCCTCGGGCGACGACTAGTAACAAACGAGCAGTACTTC.

The chain is built from TRBV11-2 and TRBJ2-1; D may be TRBD2 (6 bases). Germline V gene data show CDR1 as SGHAT and CDR2 as FQNNGV. The CDR3 consists of 12 residues. Trimming shortened V by 11 bases and J by 0 bases, and 8 bases separated the two germline ends. CDR3 region: CACGDSYNEQFF. DNA for the CDR3: TGTGCCTGCGGGGACTCCTACAATGAGCAGTTCTTC.

The genes are TRBV9 and TRBJ1-1; tentative D call: TRBD1 (5 bases). Trimming took off 3 bases at V and 1 base at J, with 10 bases between the two ends. CDR3 length: 14 amino acids. Germline V lookup: CDR1 SGDLS, CDR2 YYNGEE. CDR3 sequence (DNA): TGTGCCAGCAGCGGGGGGGTGGCGAACACTGAAGCTTTCTTT. Translated, it gives CASSGGVANTEAFF.

The CDR3 DNA is TGTGCCAGCTCACCAGTGAGAGGACAGGGGCCTTCACCCCTCCACTTT. Residues: CASSPVRGQGPSPLHF. The chain carries TRBV18 and TRBJ1-6; 9 nucleotides agree with TRBD1. From germline, CDR1 is KGHSH and CDR2 LQKENI. J gave up 9 bases and V 2 bases, and 8 bases lay outside the gene matches. The CDR3 has 16 amino acids.

The genes are TRBV7-2 and TRBJ2-1, with 10 bases matching TRBD2. V lost 0 bases, J lost 6 bases, and 2 bases stayed unmatched. Germline CDR1 SGHTA, CDR2 FQGNSA. The CDR3 runs 15 residues. CDR3 loop: CASSLAQREGNEQFF. The CDR3 coding sequence is TGTGCCAGCAGCTTAGCGCAGCGGGAGGGCAATGAGCAGTTCTTC.

This chain uses TRBV3-1 (or the pseudogene TRBV3-2) with TRBJ1-3; D might be TRBD1 (5 bases). The V and J ends lost 1 base and 2 bases respectively, with 12 bases between them. Germline CDR1 and CDR2: LGHDT and YNNKEL (reference sequence). This CDR3 region has 16 residues. The CDR3 loop reads CASSQGARQTGNTIYF. CDR3 in DNA: TGTGCCAGCAGCCAAGGAGCGAGACAGACTGGAAACACCATATATTTT.

This chain links TRBV27 with TRBJ1-1; perhaps TRBD1 as D (6 bases). The CDR3 runs 18 residues. V lost 3 bases, J lost 0 bases, and 20 bases lay in between. Germline V lookup: CDR1 MNHEY, CDR2 SMNVEV (reference sequence). CDR3 bases: TGTGCCAGCAGTTTCTTCAGGGGTGACGGTCCCATGAACACTGAAGCTTTCTTT. This sequence encodes CASSFFRGDGPMNTEAFF.

The V call is TRBV5-6, the J call TRBJ1-1; 8 positions agree with TRBD1. Trimming took 4 bases from V and 0 from J; bases not matched to a gene: 2. The CDR3 is 14 amino acids. Germline V gene sequence: CDR1 SGHDT, CDR2 YYEEEE. The CDR3 here is CASSEGQVNTEAFF. The CDR3 DNA reads as TGTGCCAGCAGCGAGGGACAGGTGAACACTGAAGCTTTCTTT.

The chain carries TRBV27 and TRBJ1-1, with a weak D call TRBD1 (6 bases). V was cut by 5 bases and J by 1 base, with 17 bases left in between. The CDR3 is 16 residues long. Germline CDR1 reads MNHEY; CDR2 reads SMNVEV (reference sequence). The CDR3 sequence is CASSPTRTAQNTEAFF. As DNA, the CDR3 is TGTGCCAGCAGTCCCACGAGGACAGCCCAGAACACTGAAGCTTTCTTT.

Notes on this clone: The same CDR3 also results from other DNA sequences found in this sample. The V call is TRBV15, the J call TRBJ1-5, with a weak D call TRBD1 (5 bases). Germline V CDR1 and CDR2: LNHNV, YYDKDF (reference sequence). Trimming left V 1 base short and J 0 bases short, with 10 bases between. This CDR3 has 16 residues. The CDR3 spells CATSRVRGYSNQPQHF. CDR3 sequence (DNA): TGTGCCACCAGCAGAGTTAGGGGATATAGCAATCAGCCCCAGCATTTT.

The chain recombines TRBV4-3 with TRBJ1-2; tentatively, D is TRBD1 (6 bases). CDR1 and CDR2 from the germline V gene are LGHNA and YSLEER. V was cut by 1 base and J by 7 bases, with 13 bases left in between. The CDR3 has 14 residues. CDR3 nucleotides: TGCGCCAGCAGCCAAGGGGGCGCAGGGGCTGGCTACACCTTC. Translation: CASSQGGAGAGYTF.

The CDR3 nucleotides are TGTGCCAGCAGCTCTAGACTAGATCTCGGTGAGCAGTTCTTC. Its translation: CASSSRLDLGEQFF. V usage is TRBV7-2 and J usage is TRBJ2-1, with a possible D match to TRBD2 (6 bases). Trimming pared 4 bases from V and 9 bases from J, leaving 16 bases between. Looked up from germline, CDR1 is SGHTA and CDR2 is FQGNSA. The CDR3 sequence is 14 residues long.